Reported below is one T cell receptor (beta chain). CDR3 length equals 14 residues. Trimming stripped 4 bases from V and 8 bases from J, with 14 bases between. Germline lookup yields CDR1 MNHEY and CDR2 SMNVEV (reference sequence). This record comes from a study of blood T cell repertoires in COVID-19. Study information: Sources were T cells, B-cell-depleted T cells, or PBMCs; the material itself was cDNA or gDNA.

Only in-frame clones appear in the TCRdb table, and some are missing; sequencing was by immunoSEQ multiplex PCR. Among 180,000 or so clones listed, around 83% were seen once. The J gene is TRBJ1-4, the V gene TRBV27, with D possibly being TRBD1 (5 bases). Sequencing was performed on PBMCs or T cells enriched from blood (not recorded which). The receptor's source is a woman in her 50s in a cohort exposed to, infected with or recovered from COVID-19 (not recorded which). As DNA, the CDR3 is TGTGCCAGCAGTTCGGCAGGGATGGGAGAAAAACTGTTTTTT. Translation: CASSSAGMGEKLFF.